The 5 T cell receptor beta chains presented below share a single source sample, sequenced in a study of T-cell memory formation after mild COVID-19. MiXCR was run by TCRdb on the 5' RACE reads, yielding one entry per CDR3 protein. The table has 100,000 to 150,000 distinct CDR3 sequences, roughly 15% seen once. The sequenced sample consisted of PBMCs or a T cell subset sorted from them (not recorded which). All receptors derive from an adult woman who had mild COVID-19 (a few samples of this study predate the infection). Cell type and time point are not known.

The V gene is TRBV20-1, the J gene TRBJ1-1; D gene ambiguous. Germline CDR1 DFQATT, CDR2 SNEGSKA (reference sequence). Trimming shortened V by 3 bases and J by 0 bases, and 8 bases separated the two germline ends. CDR3 length: 13 amino acids. In DNA, the CDR3 is TGCAGTGCTAGGTTGTTCATGAACACTGAAGCTTTCTTT. Encoded protein: CSARLFMNTEAFF.

The chain combines TRBV6-6 with TRBJ2-7; D possibly uses TRBD1 or TRBD2 (6 bases each). V shed 2 bases and J shed 6 bases, with 17 bases lying between them. The length of the CDR3 is 15 residues. The germline CDR1 and CDR2 sequences are MNHNY and SVGAGI (reference sequence). The CDR3 loop reads CASSYPRGAESEQYF. The DNA of the CDR3 is TGTGCCAGCAGTTACCCGAGGGGGGCGGAATCCGAGCAGTACTTC.

This clonotype has a handful of counts. The chain links TRBV29-1 to TRBJ2-3, with TRBD2 matching over 13 bases. The V and J ends lost 2 bases and 5 bases, in that order; junction bases with no gene match: 4. This CDR3 is 15 amino acids long. Germline V gene data show CDR1 as SQVTM and CDR2 as ANQGSEA. The CDR3 bases are TGCAGCGTTGAAAGGGGACTAGCGGGGTTAGATACGCAGTATTTT. It codes for CSVERGLAGLDTQYF.

This clonotype was recorded a few times. The chain employs TRBV2 and TRBJ2-2, with 9 bases aligning to TRBD1. The junction had 4 bases not matched to a gene; V was cut back by 6 bases and J by 11 bases. The germline gives CDR1 SNHLY, CDR2 FYNNEI. This CDR3 is built from 12 residues. CDR3 sequence (DNA): TGTGCCAGCAGGCTGGACAGGGGAGAGCTGTTTTTT. This translates into CASRLDRGELFF.

This clonotype turned up a few times. The chain recombines TRBV7-9 with TRBJ1-1; D not resolved. Trimming took off 11 bases at V and 0 bases at J, with 10 bases between the two ends. The length of the CDR3 is 12 residues. Per the germline V gene, CDR1 is SEHNR and CDR2 is FQNEAQ (reference sequence). DNA for the CDR3: TGTGCCGGCCGGACTGTGAACACTGAAGCTTTCTTT. Protein sequence: CAGRTVNTEAFF.